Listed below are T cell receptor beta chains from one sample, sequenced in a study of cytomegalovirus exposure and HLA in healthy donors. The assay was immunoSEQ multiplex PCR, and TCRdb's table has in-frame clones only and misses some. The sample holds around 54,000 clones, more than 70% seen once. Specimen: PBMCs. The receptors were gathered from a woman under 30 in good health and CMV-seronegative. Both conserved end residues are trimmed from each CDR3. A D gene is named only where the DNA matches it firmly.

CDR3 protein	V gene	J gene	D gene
SVDYGGVGEQY	TRBV29-1	TRBJ2-7	-
ASTGEIGEQY	TRBV27	TRBJ2-7	-
ASLQGRTDTQY	TRBV10-2	TRBJ2-3	-
ASSAGGYQPQH	TRBV6-5	TRBJ1-5	-
ASSLGTSRQETQY	TRBV27	TRBJ2-5	TRBD2
AWSEGAGGSYEQY	TRBV30	TRBJ2-7	TRBD2
ANSGGTNSPLH	TRBV6-9	TRBJ1-6	-
ASSMADRASGANVLT	TRBV19	TRBJ2-6	TRBD1
ASSIAGQGTYEQY	TRBV19	TRBJ2-7	TRBD1
ASSLRGDGEQY	TRBV7-3	TRBJ2-7	TRBD2
ATSHGQGAGGNQPQH	TRBV15	TRBJ1-5	TRBD1
ASIRMEGRNQPQH	TRBV6-1	TRBJ1-5	-
ASSLIPAGPQH	TRBV27	TRBJ1-5	-
ASSVGRLAGAPNEQF	TRBV9	TRBJ2-1	TRBD2
ASSEFLAGRETQY	TRBV10-2	TRBJ2-5	TRBD2
ASTSPRTGAQGYT	TRBV28	TRBJ1-2	-
ATSRTGGYQPQH	TRBV15	TRBJ1-5	TRBD1
ASSGRDRGFTYEQY	TRBV9	TRBJ2-7	TRBD1
ASSGGFEGNTIY	TRBV5-4	TRBJ1-3	-
ASSRFTSESGNEQF	TRBV19	TRBJ2-1	TRBD2
ASSSGTISSYNSPLH	TRBV11-2	TRBJ1-6	-
ASSLRQTGDYGYT	TRBV27	TRBJ1-2	TRBD1
ASSPKRGAYGYT	TRBV7-9	TRBJ1-2	-
ASSLGGPVERVNYGYT	TRBV27	TRBJ1-2	-
SVAPRLAGYEQY	TRBV29-1	TRBJ2-7	TRBD2
ASSLRGQAFSEQY	TRBV7-9	TRBJ2-7	TRBD1
ASSLVGQGRIGELF	TRBV5-6	TRBJ2-2	TRBD1
ASSDGALRGPTEAF	TRBV6-1	TRBJ1-1	TRBD1
ASSPQGGGNQPQH	TRBV9	TRBJ1-5	TRBD1
AWSVLGRGLREQY	TRBV30	TRBJ2-7	TRBD1
ASSPQEGSYNSPLH	TRBV28	TRBJ1-6	-
ASSLGLAAGNTQY	TRBV28	TRBJ2-3	TRBD2
ASSWGGGSGYT	TRBV6-5	TRBJ1-2	-
ASSSLPQGNQPQH	TRBV6-6	TRBJ1-5	-
ASSISGRARETQY	TRBV7-3	TRBJ2-5	TRBD2
ASSLGVASGNTIY	TRBV18	TRBJ1-3	-
ASSYSSEFPSVEQY	TRBV6-5	TRBJ2-7	-
ASSPLTGFMNTEAF	TRBV18	TRBJ1-1	-
ASSLGQGANQPQH	TRBV7-9	TRBJ1-5	TRBD1
AIRAIAGNSYEQY	TRBV10-3	-	TRBD2
ASTSITGDTGELF	TRBV19	TRBJ2-2	TRBD1
ASRTGTYEQY	TRBV2	TRBJ2-7	-
AWSVAQLREQY	TRBV30	TRBJ2-7	-
AWSASRDSEAF	TRBV30	TRBJ1-1	TRBD1
AWSVLRAAGVTDTQY	TRBV30	TRBJ2-3	TRBD2
SVELAGTGHNEQF	TRBV29-1	TRBJ2-1	TRBD2
ASSPGTSGRSELF	TRBV27	TRBJ2-2	TRBD2
ASSLLDRDEQY	TRBV5-1	TRBJ2-7	TRBD1